These 7 T cell receptor beta chains came from one sample sequenced in a study of blood T cell repertoires in COVID-19. Assay: immunoSEQ multiplex PCR; the TCRdb copy retains only in-frame clones and omits some. The sample records about 480,000 clones, 85% to 90% being singletons. The sequencing sample was made of PBMCs or T cells enriched from blood (not recorded which). These receptors were collected from a woman aged 35 to 49 who had recovered from COVID-19.

This chain connects TRBV3-1 (or the pseudogene TRBV3-2) to TRBJ2-2; perhaps TRBD2 as D (6 bases). Trimming took off 0 bases at V and 7 bases at J, with 12 bases between the two ends. CDR1 LGHDT and CDR2 YNNKEL come from the germline V gene (reference sequence). This CDR3 is built from 15 residues. The CDR3 DNA reads TGTGCCAGCAGCCAAGAGGCAGCGGGCGGCGGGGAGCTGTTTTTT. Protein sequence: CASSQEAAGGGELFF.

This clone was recorded only once. The chain has TRBV5-1 and TRBJ2-1; TRBD2 agrees at 10 bases. This CDR3 spans 15 amino acids. Germline-derived CDR1 and CDR2 are SGHRS and YFSETQ. V lost 4 bases, J lost 8 bases, and 9 bases stayed unmatched. CDR3 DNA: TGCGCCAGCAGCCCAATAACCAGCGGGGGGGATGAGCAGTTCTTC. Its translation: CASSPITSGGDEQFF.

This chain links TRBV6-1 with TRBJ1-1, with D unresolved. The CDR3 is 13 residues long. Trimming stripped 2 bases from V and 5 bases from J, with 9 bases between. The V gene's germline CDR1 is MNHNS and CDR2 SASEGT. As DNA, the CDR3 is TGTGCCAGCAGTGAACAGGCATTTACTGAAGCTTTCTTT. This encodes CASSEQAFTEAFF.

CDR3 amino acids: CASSLGSPAGTDTQYF. In DNA form, the CDR3 reads TGCGCCAGCAGCTTGGGCTCCCCGGCGGGGACAGATACGCAGTATTTT. The chain uses TRBV5-1 and TRBJ2-3; tentative D call: TRBD2 (6 bases). The CDR3 is 16 residues long. Deletions cut 0 bases from V and 3 bases from J, with 14 bases between. Germline lookup yields CDR1 SGHRS and CDR2 YFSETQ.

The chain couples TRBV4-1 to TRBJ1-2; possibly TRBD1 for D (5 bases). Trimming pared 1 base from V and 2 bases from J, leaving 11 bases between. CDR3 length: 15 amino acids. Germline V lookup: CDR1 MGHRA, CDR2 YSYEKL. The CDR3 region is CASSQVSQGNYGYTF. CDR3 coding DNA: TGCGCCAGCAGCCAAGTGTCGCAGGGAAACTATGGCTACACCTTC.

The genes are TRBV2 and TRBJ1-2; D uncertain. The CDR3 consists of 18 residues. With 9 bases removed from V and 0 bases from J, the gap between germline ends came to 26 bases. Germline V gives CDR1 SNHLY, CDR2 FYNNEI. The CDR3 loop is CARINTDPIHGANYGYTF. In DNA form, the CDR3 reads TGTGCCAGGATAAACACGGACCCCATCCACGGGGCTAACTATGGCTACACCTTC.

This chain uses TRBV13 with TRBJ2-1; no reliable D call. Trimming pared 5 bases from V and 5 bases from J, leaving 10 bases between. This CDR3 contains 13 residues. Germline values: CDR1 PRHDT, CDR2 FYEKMQ (reference sequence). The CDR3 spells CASSLDSNNEQFF. The CDR3, as DNA: TGTGCCAGCAGCCTAGACTCTAACAATGAGCAGTTCTTC.